These T cell receptor beta chains were read from a single sample in a study of T-cell memory formation after mild COVID-19. TCRdb redid the calling of the 5' RACE reads with MiXCR, one entry per CDR3 protein. The table shows 150,000 to 200,000 distinct CDR3 sequences, with about a fifth occurring only once. Material for sequencing was PBMCs or a T cell subset sorted from them (not recorded which). Receptor source: an adult woman who had mild COVID-19 (a few samples of this study predate the infection). Cell type and time point are not known. CDR3s include the opening cysteine and the closing phenylalanine or tryptophan. A D gene is named only where the DNA matches it firmly. Clone size is stated in some rows and not others, as once, few, many or a class when expanded.

cdr3_length | clone_size | j_call | v_call | d_call | cdr3_aa | cdr3_nt
14 | NA | TRBJ2-7 | TRBV12-3/TRBV12-4 | TRBD2 | CASSLEGLAGEQYF | TGTGCCAGCAGTTTAGAGGGGCTAGCGGGCGAGCAGTACTTC
16 | few | TRBJ2-3 | TRBV2 | NA | CASSDRGFSSTDTQYF | TGTGCCAGCAGTGACCGCGGATTTTCTAGCACAGATACGCAGTATTTT
14 | few | TRBJ2-3 | TRBV30 | NA | CAWSHLGHTDTQYF | TGTGCCTGGAGTCACTTGGGCCACACAGATACGCAGTATTTT
18 | NA | TRBJ2-2 | TRBV4-1 | NA | CASSQDSTGLRGTGELFF | TGCGCCAGCAGCCAAGATTCCACGGGGCTCCGTGGCACCGGGGAGCTGTTTTTT
13 | NA | TRBJ1-1 | TRBV9 | TRBD1 | CASSTGTGSEAFF | TGTGCCAGCAGCACCGGGACAGGGTCTGAAGCTTTCTTT
14 | NA | TRBJ2-7 | TRBV5-1 | NA | CASSWLRDSYEQYF | TGCGCCAGCAGCTGGCTGCGGGACTCCTACGAGCAGTACTTC
13 | NA | TRBJ1-5 | TRBV27 | NA | CASSFGAVGPQHF | TGTGCCAGCAGTTTTGGGGCGGTCGGGCCCCAGCATTTT
15 | NA | TRBJ1-2 | TRBV29-1 | NA | CSVEDVVGGYYGYTF | TGCAGCGTTGAAGATGTGGTAGGGGGTTACTATGGCTACACCTTC
13 | few | TRBJ2-3 | TRBV5-1 | NA | CASSQDPGDTQYF | TGCGCCAGCAGCCAGGACCCGGGAGATACGCAGTATTTT
12 | few | TRBJ2-7 | TRBV30 | NA | CAWSIDSYEQYF | TGTGCCTGGAGTATAGACTCCTACGAGCAGTACTTC
13 | NA | TRBJ2-7 | TRBV12-5 | NA | CASGFAGAGEQYF | TGTGCTAGTGGTTTTGCAGGGGCGGGAGAGCAGTACTTC
10 | NA | TRBJ2-1 | TRBV5-1 | NA | CASSLEEQFF | TGCGCCAGCAGCTTGGAGGAGCAGTTCTTC
16 | few | TRBJ2-1 | TRBV29-1 | TRBD2 | CSVELLAVSSYNEQFF | TGCAGCGTTGAATTGCTAGCGGTTAGCTCCTACAATGAGCAGTTCTTC
12 | NA | TRBJ2-1 | TRBV7-9 | TRBD1 | CASSYRGDEQFF | TGTGCCAGCAGCTACAGGGGTGATGAGCAGTTCTTC
16 | NA | TRBJ2-5 | TRBV12-3/TRBV12-4 | TRBD2 | CASTPEASGGQETQYF | TGTGCCAGCACCCCAGAGGCTAGCGGGGGACAAGAGACCCAGTACTTC
15 | NA | TRBJ2-5 | TRBV5-4 | TRBD1 | CASSLGGQGLETQYF | TGTGCCAGCAGCTTGGGGGGACAGGGATTGGAGACCCAGTACTTC
13 | NA | TRBJ2-7 | TRBV29-1 | NA | CSVRGGPGYEQYF | TGCAGCGTTCGAGGGGGTCCCGGGTACGAGCAGTACTTC